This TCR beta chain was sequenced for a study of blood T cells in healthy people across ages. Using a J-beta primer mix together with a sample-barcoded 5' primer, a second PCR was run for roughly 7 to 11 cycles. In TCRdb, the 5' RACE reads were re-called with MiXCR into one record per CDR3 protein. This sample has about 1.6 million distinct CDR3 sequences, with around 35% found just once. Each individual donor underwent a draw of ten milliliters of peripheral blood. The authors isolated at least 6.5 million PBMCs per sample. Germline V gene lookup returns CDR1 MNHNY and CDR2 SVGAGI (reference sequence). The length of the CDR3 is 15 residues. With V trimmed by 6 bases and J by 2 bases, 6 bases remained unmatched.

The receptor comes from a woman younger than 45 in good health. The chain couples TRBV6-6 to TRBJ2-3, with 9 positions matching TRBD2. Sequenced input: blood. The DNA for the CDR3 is TGTGCCAGCAGCGAGACTAGCGGCTACACAGATACGCAGTATTTT. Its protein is CASSETSGYTDTQYF.